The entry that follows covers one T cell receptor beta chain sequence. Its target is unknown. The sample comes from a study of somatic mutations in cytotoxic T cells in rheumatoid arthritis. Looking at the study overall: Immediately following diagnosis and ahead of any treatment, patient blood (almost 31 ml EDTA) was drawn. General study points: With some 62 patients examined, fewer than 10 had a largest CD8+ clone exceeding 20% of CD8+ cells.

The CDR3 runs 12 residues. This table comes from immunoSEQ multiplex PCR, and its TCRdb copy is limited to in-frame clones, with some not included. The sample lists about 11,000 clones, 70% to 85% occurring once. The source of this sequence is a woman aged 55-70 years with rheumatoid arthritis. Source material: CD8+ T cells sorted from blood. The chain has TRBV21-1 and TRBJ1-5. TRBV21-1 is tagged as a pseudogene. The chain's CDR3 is CASIRSDQPQHF. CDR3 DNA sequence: TGTGCCAGCATAAGATCGGATCAGCCCCAGCATTTT.